Detailed here is one T cell receptor (beta chain). The data were obtained in a study of blood T cells in healthy people across ages. The use of a sample-barcoded 5' primer and a J-beta primer mix characterized a second PCR of 7 to 11 cycles. Every sample produced at least 2.5 million CDR3-containing paired-end reads. TCRdb redid the calling of the 5' RACE reads with MiXCR, one entry per CDR3 protein. The sample contains about 570,000 distinct CDR3 sequences, about 26% of which appear only once. Donors gave approximately 9.9 milliliters of peripheral blood apiece. Germline V gene data show CDR1 as MNHEY and CDR2 as SVGAGI. The CDR3 spans 17 residues. After removal of 4 bases from V and 0 bases from J, the junction contained 8 bases not matched to a gene. The data were also submitted as part of a second study, on T cells of mothers and their children. According to that study: There were over 10 million TCR beta CDR3 reads from each mother and a few million from each child.

Sample: blood. The chain carries TRBV6-5 and TRBJ2-7; the match to TRBD2 covers 11 bases. The source is a boy aged 2 to 10 in good health. DNA for the CDR3: TGTGCCAGCAGTTCTAGACTAGCGGGACCGAGCTCCTACGAGCAGTACTTC. The encoded protein is CASSSRLAGPSSYEQYF.